Following are 15 T cell receptor beta chains from one sample sequenced in a study of T cell responses to AZD1222 COVID-19 vaccine. Using immunoSEQ multiplex PCR, the repertoire was profiled, and TCRdb retains in-frame clones only, with some absent. The table shows 120,000 to 150,000 clones, with roughly 90% occurring only once. The sample consisted of peripheral blood, taken on day 0 of AZD1222 vaccination. The receptors stem from an adult in good health.

The rearrangement joins TRBV10-3 to TRBJ2-7, with 7 positions matching TRBD2. This CDR3 region has 16 residues. Trimming took 0 bases from V and 4 from J; bases not matched to a gene: 9. Looked up from germline, CDR1 is ENHRY and CDR2 is SYGVKD. Written as DNA, the CDR3 is TGTGCCATCAGTGAGTCGATGGCGGGAGTCTATTACGAGCAGTACTTC. Its protein is CAISESMAGVYYEQYF.

The V call is TRBV1, the J call TRBJ2-3; no check of the table's D call, TRBD2, against the DNA was made. TRBV1 counts as a pseudogene. This CDR3 contains 16 residues. The CDR3 DNA reads as TGCACCAGCAGCCAAGATGCTAGCTCCCCCACAGATACGCAGTATTTT. Translated, it gives CTSSQDASSPTDTQYF.

The V gene is TRBV11-3, the J gene TRBJ2-7; possibly TRBD2 for D (6 bases). The CDR3 has 17 residues. V lost 5 bases and J 6 bases, leaving 26 bases between the germline ends. The V gene's germline CDR1 is SGHNT and CDR2 YENEEA. CDR3 nucleotide sequence: TGTGCCAGCAGCCGTTACATGGGGCTAGGAGGGGCCCTCGAGCAGTACTTC. Its protein is CASSRYMGLGGALEQYF.

The CDR3 DNA sequence: TGTGCCAGCAGTGGGGGCAGGGGCACAGATACGCAGTATTTT. Translated: CASSGGRGTDTQYF. The chain recombines TRBV6-4 with TRBJ2-3; D may be TRBD1 (5 bases). The germline V gene has CDR1 MRHNA and CDR2 SNTAGT. The CDR3 covers 14 residues. V was shortened by 4 bases and J by 1 base, with 9 bases between the two germline ends.

This chain connects TRBV5-8 to TRBJ2-6; D is uncertain. Per the germline V gene, CDR1 is SGHTS and CDR2 is YDEGEE. Trimming took 2 bases from V and 0 from J, leaving 12 bases between them. The CDR3 is made up of 17 amino acids. The CDR3 spells CASSFLGGDSGANVLTF. In DNA form, the CDR3 reads TGTGCCAGCAGCTTCCTAGGCGGCGACTCTGGGGCCAACGTCCTGACTTTC.

The chain combines TRBV5-1 with TRBJ2-3; the match to TRBD1 covers 9 bases. V dropped 6 bases and J dropped 4; count of bases not matched to a gene: 6. The V gene's germline CDR1 is SGHRS and CDR2 YFSETQ. The CDR3 is 14 amino acids. CDR3 sequence reads: CASKGTGRADTQYF. The CDR3 nucleotides are TGCGCCAGCAAAGGGACAGGGAGGGCAGATACGCAGTATTTT. Full variable domain (missing parts from reference TRBV5-1 and TRBJ2-3): KAGVTQTPRYLIKTRGQQVTLSCSPISGHRSVSWYQQTPGQGLQFLFEYFSETQRNKGNFPGRFSGRQFSNSRSEMNVSTLELGDSALYLCASKGTGRADTQYFGPGTRLTVL.

This chain uses TRBV5-6 with TRBJ1-6, with D uncertain. The CDR3 is made up of 14 amino acids. Germline CDR1 reads SGHDT; CDR2 reads YYEEEE. V gave up 0 bases and J gave up 14 bases, with 15 bases separating them. The CDR3 DNA is TGTGCCAGCAGCTTGGGGGCAGGAGGTTGGACCCTCCACTTT. Its translation is CASSLGAGGWTLHF.

The J gene is TRBJ1-6, the V gene TRBV9; D is unclear. V lost 2 bases, J lost 5 bases, and 11 bases lay in between. Germline CDR1 is SGDLS and CDR2 is YYNGEE. The CDR3 is made up of 15 amino acids. The CDR3: CASSVLQTHNSPLHF. The DNA for the CDR3 is TGTGCCAGCAGCGTTTTGCAAACCCATAATTCACCCCTCCACTTT.

The chain has TRBV14 and TRBJ1-2; D is perhaps TRBD1 (6 bases). The germline CDR1 and CDR2 sequences are SGHDN and FVKESK. The CDR3 loop spans 16 amino acids. V dropped 0 bases and J dropped 5 bases, with 16 bases sitting between them. The DNA for the CDR3 is TGTGCCAGCAGCCAAGATTTCGCCAGGGGAAGATATGGCTACACCTTC. This encodes CASSQDFARGRYGYTF.

V and J are TRBV6-5 and TRBJ2-3; tentative D call: TRBD2 (5 bases). Trimming shortened V by 5 bases and J by 5 bases, and 8 bases separated the two germline ends. Looked up from germline, CDR1 is MNHEY and CDR2 is SVGAGI. The CDR3 runs 12 residues. The CDR3 coding sequence is TGTGCCAGCAGTCAGAGCGGAGATACGCAGTATTTT. Protein: CASSQSGDTQYF.

This sequence joins TRBV3-1 (or the pseudogene TRBV3-2) and TRBJ2-1; 11 nucleotides agree with TRBD2. The CDR3 length is 16 residues. Germline V gene lookup returns CDR1 LGHDT and CDR2 YNNKEL (reference sequence). The V segment lost 2 bases and the J segment 3 bases; nucleotides outside the gene matches: 3. The CDR3 nucleotides are TGTGCCAGCAGCCAACTCCTAGCGGGAGGCTACAATGAGCAGTTCTTC. It is translated as CASSQLLAGGYNEQFF.

This clone was seen only a few times. The V and J genes are TRBV11-2 and TRBJ2-7; TRBD2 matches at 8 bases. V was pared by 5 bases and J by 0 bases, with 12 bases of the junction left unmatched. The CDR3 consists of 17 residues. Germline lookup yields CDR1 SGHAT and CDR2 FQNNGV. The CDR3 here is CASSLSTGGGPSYEQYF. CDR3 DNA: TGTGCCAGCAGCCTATCCACCGGGGGGGGCCCCTCCTACGAGCAGTACTTC.

J is TRBJ2-1 and V is TRBV5-1; 7 nucleotides line up with TRBD2. Germline V gives CDR1 SGHRS, CDR2 YFSETQ. The ends lost 4 bases at V and 4 bases at J; junction bases unmatched: 8. The CDR3 has 15 residues. The CDR3 region is CASSPFAGGYNEQFF. The CDR3 nucleotides are TGCGCCAGCAGCCCTTTTGCCGGGGGGTACAATGAGCAGTTCTTC.

The rearrangement joins TRBV19 to TRBJ2-1, with a tentative D call TRBD1 (6 bases). This CDR3 is 16 amino acids long. The germline V gene has CDR1 LNHDA and CDR2 SQIVND (reference sequence). V lost 2 bases to trimming and J lost 0 bases, with 11 bases between them. The CDR3 bases are TGTGCCAGTAGTATAAGGGGACAACCCTCCTACAATGAGCAGTTCTTC. Its protein product is CASSIRGQPSYNEQFF.

The CDR3 protein is CASSLSFDGEKYGYTF. The CDR3 DNA is TGTGCCAGCAGTTTATCCTTCGACGGTGAGAAGTATGGCTACACCTTC. This chain joins TRBV28 and TRBJ1-2; D gene uncertain. The length of the CDR3 is 16 residues. Trimming removed 1 base from V and 5 bases from J, with 17 bases in between. Per germline, CDR1 MDHEN and CDR2 SYDVKM.